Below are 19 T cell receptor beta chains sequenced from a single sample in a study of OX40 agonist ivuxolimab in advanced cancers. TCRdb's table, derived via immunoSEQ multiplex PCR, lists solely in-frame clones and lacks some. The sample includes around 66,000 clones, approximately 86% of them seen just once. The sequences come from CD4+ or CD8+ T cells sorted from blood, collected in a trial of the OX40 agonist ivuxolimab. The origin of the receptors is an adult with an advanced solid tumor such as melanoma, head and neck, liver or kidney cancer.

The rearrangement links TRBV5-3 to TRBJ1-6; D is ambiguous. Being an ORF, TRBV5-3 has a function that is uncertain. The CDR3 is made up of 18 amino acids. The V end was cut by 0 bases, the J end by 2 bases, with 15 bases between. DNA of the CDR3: TGTGCCAGAAGCTTGGAAGGTCGCCGGGTGGCCTATAATTCACCCCTCCACTTT. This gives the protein CARSLEGRRVAYNSPLHF.

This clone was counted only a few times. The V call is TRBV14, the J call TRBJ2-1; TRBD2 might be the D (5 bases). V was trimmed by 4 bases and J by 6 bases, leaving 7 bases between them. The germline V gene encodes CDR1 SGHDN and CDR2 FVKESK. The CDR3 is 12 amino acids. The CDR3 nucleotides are TGTGCCAGCAGCCCGACTACCAATGAGCAGTTCTTC. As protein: CASSPTTNEQFF. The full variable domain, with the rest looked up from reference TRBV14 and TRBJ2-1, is EAGVTQFPSHSVIEKGQTVTLRCDPISGHDNLYWYRRVMGKEIKFLLHFVKESKQDESGMPNNRFLAERTGGTYSTLKVQPAELEDSGVYFCASSPTTNEQFFGPGTRLTVL.

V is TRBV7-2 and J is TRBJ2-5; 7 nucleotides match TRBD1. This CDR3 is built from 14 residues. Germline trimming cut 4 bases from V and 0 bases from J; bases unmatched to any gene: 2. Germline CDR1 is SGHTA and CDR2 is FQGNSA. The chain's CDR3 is CASSSGQYQETQYF. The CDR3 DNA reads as TGTGCCAGCAGCTCGGGACAGTACCAAGAGACCCAGTACTTC. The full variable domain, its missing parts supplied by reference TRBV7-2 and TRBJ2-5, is GAGVSQSPSNKVTEKGKDVELRCDPISGHTALYWYRQSLGQGLEFLIYFQGNSAPDKSGLPSDRFSAERTGGSVSTLTIQRTQQEDSAVYLCASSSGQYQETQYFGPGTRLLVL.

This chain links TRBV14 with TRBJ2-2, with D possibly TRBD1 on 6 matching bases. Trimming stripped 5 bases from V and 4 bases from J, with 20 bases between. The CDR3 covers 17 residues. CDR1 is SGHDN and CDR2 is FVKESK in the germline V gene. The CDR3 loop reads CASSAQAGVWSTGELFF. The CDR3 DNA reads TGTGCCAGCAGCGCTCAGGCAGGGGTGTGGAGCACCGGGGAGCTGTTTTTT.

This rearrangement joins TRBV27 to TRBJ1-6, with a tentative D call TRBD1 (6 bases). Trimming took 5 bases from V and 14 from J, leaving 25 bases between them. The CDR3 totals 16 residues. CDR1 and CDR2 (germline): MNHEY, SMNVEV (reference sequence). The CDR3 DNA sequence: TGTGCCAGCAGTGGGGGGGGCCTACGGCTTGGGGGATCCCTCCACTTT. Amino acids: CASSGGGLRLGGSLHF.

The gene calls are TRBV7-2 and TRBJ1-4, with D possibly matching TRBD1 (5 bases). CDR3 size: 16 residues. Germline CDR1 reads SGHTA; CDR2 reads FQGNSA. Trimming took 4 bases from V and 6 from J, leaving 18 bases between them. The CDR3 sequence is CASSSHAGDRYEKLFF. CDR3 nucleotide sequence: TGTGCCAGCAGCTCCCATGCGGGGGATCGTTATGAAAAACTGTTTTTT. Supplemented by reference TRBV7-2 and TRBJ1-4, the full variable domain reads GAGVSQSPSNKVTEKGKDVELRCDPISGHTALYWYRQSLGQGLEFLIYFQGNSAPDKSGLPSDRFSAERTGGSVSTLTIQRTQQEDSAVYLCASSSHAGDRYEKLFFGSGTQLSVL.

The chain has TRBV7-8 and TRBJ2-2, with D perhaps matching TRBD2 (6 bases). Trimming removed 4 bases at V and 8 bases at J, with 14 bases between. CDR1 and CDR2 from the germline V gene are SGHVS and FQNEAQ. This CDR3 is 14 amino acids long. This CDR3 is CASSSGLREGELFF. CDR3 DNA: TGTGCCAGCAGCTCGGGACTTCGTGAGGGGGAGCTGTTTTTT.

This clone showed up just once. The CDR3 DNA sequence: TGTGCCAGCAGCCAACTAGGCAGCACAGATACGCAGTATTTT. It encodes CASSQLGSTDTQYF. The chain uses TRBV5-6 and TRBJ2-3, with a tentative D call TRBD2 (5 bases). CDR1 SGHDT and CDR2 YYEEEE come from the germline V gene. V lost 4 bases to trimming and J lost 0 bases, with 9 bases between them. The CDR3 is made up of 14 amino acids.

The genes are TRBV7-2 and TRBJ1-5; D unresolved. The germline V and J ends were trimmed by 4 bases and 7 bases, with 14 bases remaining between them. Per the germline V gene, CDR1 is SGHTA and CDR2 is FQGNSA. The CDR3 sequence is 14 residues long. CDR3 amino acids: CASSSNAFRQPQHF. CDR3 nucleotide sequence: TGTGCCAGCAGCTCCAACGCCTTTAGGCAGCCCCAGCATTTT.

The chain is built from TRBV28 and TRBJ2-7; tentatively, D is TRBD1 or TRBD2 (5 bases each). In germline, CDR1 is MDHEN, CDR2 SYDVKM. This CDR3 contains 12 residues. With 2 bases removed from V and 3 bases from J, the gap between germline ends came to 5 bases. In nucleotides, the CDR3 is TGTGCCAGCAGTTTAGGGGGCTACGAGCAGTACTTC. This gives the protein CASSLGGYEQYF.

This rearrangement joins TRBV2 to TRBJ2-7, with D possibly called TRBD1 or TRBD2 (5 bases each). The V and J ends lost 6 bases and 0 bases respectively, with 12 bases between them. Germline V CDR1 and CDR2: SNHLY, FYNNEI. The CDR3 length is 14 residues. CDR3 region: CASRGVGYSYEQYF. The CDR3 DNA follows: TGTGCCAGCAGGGGGGTAGGGTACTCCTACGAGCAGTACTTC.

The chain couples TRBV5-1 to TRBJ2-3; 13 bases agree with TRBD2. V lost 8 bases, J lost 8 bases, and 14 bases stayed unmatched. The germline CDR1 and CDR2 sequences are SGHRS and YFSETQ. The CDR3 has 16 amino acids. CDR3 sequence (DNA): TGCGCCAGTACTAGCGGGAGGGCCGGGTTCCAGGGTACGCAGTATTTT. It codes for CASTSGRAGFQGTQYF. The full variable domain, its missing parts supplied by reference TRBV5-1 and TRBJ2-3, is KAGVTQTPRYLIKTRGQQVTLSCSPISGHRSVSWYQQTPGQGLQFLFEYFSETQRNKGNFPGRFSGRQFSNSRSEMNVSTLELGDSALYLCASTSGRAGFQGTQYFGPGTRLTVL.

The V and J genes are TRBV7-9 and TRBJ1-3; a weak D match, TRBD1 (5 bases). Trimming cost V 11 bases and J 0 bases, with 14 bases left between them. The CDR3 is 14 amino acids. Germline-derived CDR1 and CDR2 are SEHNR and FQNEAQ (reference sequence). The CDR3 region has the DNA TGTGCCTGGGACGGAGTCGTCTCTGGAAACACCATATATTTT. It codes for CAWDGVVSGNTIYF.

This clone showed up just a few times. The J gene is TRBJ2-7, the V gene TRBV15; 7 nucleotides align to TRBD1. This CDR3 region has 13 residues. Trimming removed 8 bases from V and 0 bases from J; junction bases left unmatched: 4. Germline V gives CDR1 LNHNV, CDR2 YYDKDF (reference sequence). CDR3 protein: CATGTANSYEQYF. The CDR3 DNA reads TGTGCCACCGGGACAGCTAACTCCTACGAGCAGTACTTC.

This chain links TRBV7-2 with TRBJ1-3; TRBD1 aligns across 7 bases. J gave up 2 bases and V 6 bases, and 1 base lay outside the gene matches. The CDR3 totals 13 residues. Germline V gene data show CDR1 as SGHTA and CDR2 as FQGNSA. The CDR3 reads CASRGQAGNTIYF. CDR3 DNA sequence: TGTGCCAGCAGAGGACAGGCTGGAAACACCATATATTTT. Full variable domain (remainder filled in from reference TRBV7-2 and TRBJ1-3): GAGVSQSPSNKVTEKGKDVELRCDPISGHTALYWYRQSLGQGLEFLIYFQGNSAPDKSGLPSDRFSAERTGGSVSTLTIQRTQQEDSAVYLCASRGQAGNTIYFGEGSWLTVV.

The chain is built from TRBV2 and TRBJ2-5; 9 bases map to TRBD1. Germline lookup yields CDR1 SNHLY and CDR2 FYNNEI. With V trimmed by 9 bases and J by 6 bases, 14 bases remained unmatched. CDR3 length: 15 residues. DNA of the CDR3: TGTGCCAGTAGCGGTCCAACAGGGGGCGGAAAGACCCAGTACTTC. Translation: CASSGPTGGGKTQYF.

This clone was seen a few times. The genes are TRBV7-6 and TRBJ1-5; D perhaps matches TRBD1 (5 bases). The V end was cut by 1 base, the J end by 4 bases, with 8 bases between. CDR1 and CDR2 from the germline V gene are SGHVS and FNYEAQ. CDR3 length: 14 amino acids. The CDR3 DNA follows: TGTGCCAGCAGCTTAGGGGCAGGGAATCAGCCCCAGCATTTT. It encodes CASSLGAGNQPQHF.

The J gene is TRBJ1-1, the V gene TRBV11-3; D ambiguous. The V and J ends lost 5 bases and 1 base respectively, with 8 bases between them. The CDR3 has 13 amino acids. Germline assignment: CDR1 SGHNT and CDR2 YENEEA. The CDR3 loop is CASSPEPNTEAFF. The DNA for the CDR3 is TGTGCCAGCAGCCCGGAACCGAACACTGAAGCTTTCTTT.

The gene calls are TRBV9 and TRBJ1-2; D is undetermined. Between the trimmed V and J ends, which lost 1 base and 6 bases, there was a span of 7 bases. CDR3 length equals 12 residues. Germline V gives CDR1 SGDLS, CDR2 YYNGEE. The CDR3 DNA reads TGTGCCAGCAGCGTACCGAGAGATGGCTACACCTTC. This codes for CASSVPRDGYTF.